These 31 T cell receptor beta chains were sequenced from one sample in a study of cytomegalovirus exposure and HLA in healthy donors. With 60 Vbeta and 13 Jbeta primers, the PCR was carried out. The method was immunoSEQ multiplex PCR; TCRdb's version includes in-frame clones alone and lacks a portion of them. The data hold about 130,000 clones, with roughly 80% observed a single time. What was sequenced was PBMCs. Receptors were obtained from a female donor in good health and CMV-seronegative.

This clone has just a few counts. V and J are TRBV7-6 and TRBJ2-7, with TRBD2 matching over 8 bases. The length of the CDR3 is 17 residues. The trim removed 3 bases at V and 1 base at J, leaving 11 bases unmatched. The germline CDR1 and CDR2 sequences are SGHVS and FNYEAQ. The CDR3 loop is CASSFSAGGVRSYEQYF. CDR3 coding DNA: TGTGCCAGCAGCTTCAGCGCGGGGGGAGTGCGTTCCTACGAGCAGTACTTC.

The chain has TRBV18 and TRBJ2-2; D is perhaps TRBD2 (5 bases). Trimming shortened V by 7 bases and J by 4 bases, and 10 bases separated the two germline ends. The V gene's germline CDR1 is KGHSH and CDR2 LQKENI. The CDR3 runs 13 residues. CDR3 bases: TGTGCCAGCTTAAGGACTCTCACCGGGGAGCTGTTTTTT. It encodes CASLRTLTGELFF. The full variable domain, completed using reference TRBV18 and TRBJ2-2, is NAGVMQNPRHLVRRRGQEARLRCSPMKGHSHVYWYRQLPEEGLKFMVYLQKENIIDESGMPKERFSAEFPKEGPSILRIQQVVRGDSAAYFCASLRTLTGELFFGEGSRLTVL.

CDR3 protein: CASSLSRTGVNNEQFF. For the CDR3, the DNA is TGTGCCAGCAGCTTATCGAGGACAGGGGTGAACAATGAGCAGTTCTTC. The chain uses TRBV7-9 and TRBJ2-1, with 9 bases matching TRBD1. J was trimmed by 5 bases and V by 2 bases; bases with no gene match: 7. There are 16 residues in the CDR3. CDR1 and CDR2 from the germline V gene are SEHNR and FQNEAQ (reference sequence).

CDR3 protein: CASSLAGGQYEQYF. The CDR3 bases are TGTGCCAGCAGCTTGGCAGGGGGCCAATACGAGCAGTACTTC. The genes are TRBV5-4 and TRBJ2-7, with 8 bases fitting TRBD1. V lost 0 bases and J lost 4; bases outside the gene matches: 3. The CDR3 contains 14 residues. Germline values: CDR1 SGHNT, CDR2 YYREEE (reference sequence).

This chain uses TRBV7-9 with TRBJ2-1, with 7 bases aligning to TRBD2. The V gene's germline CDR1 is SEHNR and CDR2 FQNEAQ (reference sequence). CDR3 size: 15 residues. The V gene end was trimmed by 5 bases and the J gene end by 10 bases; junction bases not matched to a gene: 14. The CDR3 loop is CASSLTSGEGVEQFF. In DNA, the CDR3 is TGTGCCAGCAGCCTCACTTCGGGGGAGGGCGTGGAGCAGTTCTTC.

V is TRBV5-5 and J is TRBJ1-2; D uncertain. Germline V gene lookup returns CDR1 SGHKS and CDR2 YYEKEE (reference sequence). Trimming removed 0 bases from V and 2 bases from J, with 11 bases in between. This CDR3 is 15 amino acids long. CDR3 sequence reads: CASSLAVQLNYGYTF. CDR3 in DNA: TGTGCCAGCAGCTTGGCGGTACAGCTAAACTATGGCTACACCTTC.

The rearrangement uses TRBV15 and TRBJ2-3, with 7 positions matching TRBD2. This CDR3 has 15 residues. Losses at the gene ends were 3 bases for V and 0 bases for J; bases not matched to a gene: 3. Germline CDR1 is LNHNV and CDR2 is YYDKDF (reference sequence). As DNA, the CDR3 is TGTGCCACCAGCAGTAGCGGGCGTAGCACAGATACGCAGTATTTT. Translated, it gives CATSSSGRSTDTQYF.

The chain carries TRBV4-3 and TRBJ2-3; 7 nucleotides agree with TRBD2. J was trimmed by 0 bases and V by 3 bases; bases with no gene match: 9. This CDR3 has 17 residues. Germline assignment: CDR1 LGHNA and CDR2 YSLEER. The CDR3 region has the DNA TGCGCCAGCAGCCAGGGACTATACATTCCTAGCACAGATACGCAGTATTTT. Its protein product is CASSQGLYIPSTDTQYF.

The genes are TRBV7-9 and TRBJ2-5; D gene unclear. The CDR3 is made up of 12 amino acids. V dropped 5 bases and J dropped 4 bases, with 8 bases sitting between them. Germline lookup yields CDR1 SEHNR and CDR2 FQNEAQ (reference sequence). The CDR3 protein is CASSRSSETQYF. DNA of the CDR3: TGTGCCAGCAGCCGTAGTTCAGAGACCCAGTACTTC.

This clone was seen once. This chain uses TRBV7-9 with TRBJ2-1; 7 bases line up with TRBD1. Germline lookup yields CDR1 SEHNR and CDR2 FQNEAQ (reference sequence). The CDR3 is made up of 12 amino acids. V shed 5 bases, J shed 16 bases, and the junction held 11 bases outside the gene matches. The CDR3 nucleotides read TGTGCCAGCAGCCCGGGACAGCCACAAGGTTTCTTC. It yields the protein CASSPGQPQGFF.

The chain combines TRBV19 with TRBJ1-3; 9 nucleotides line up with TRBD1. Germline values: CDR1 LNHDA, CDR2 SQIVND (reference sequence). V lost 5 bases, J lost 0 bases, and 8 bases stayed unmatched. The CDR3 contains 17 residues. The CDR3 DNA reads as TGTGCCAGTAGTTCGAACCGGGACAGGGCCTCTGGAAACACCATATATTTT. This sequence encodes CASSSNRDRASGNTIYF.

This chain uses TRBV10-1 with TRBJ2-2; D might be TRBD1 (6 bases). V dropped 3 bases and J dropped 4 bases, with 12 bases sitting between them. Germline V gene data show CDR1 as WNHNN and CDR2 as SYGVQD (reference sequence). CDR3 size: 15 residues. This CDR3 reads CASSELGAGTGELFF. CDR3 nucleotide sequence: TGCGCCAGCAGTGAATTGGGGGCCGGCACCGGGGAGCTGTTTTTT.

The chain recombines TRBV7-2 with TRBJ1-4; D is ambiguous. V was shortened by 4 bases and J by 0 bases, with 6 bases between the two germline ends. The CDR3 spans 14 residues. Germline V lookup: CDR1 SGHTA, CDR2 FQGNSA. The CDR3 is CASSSYSTNEKLFF. The CDR3 bases are TGTGCCAGCAGCTCCTACTCAACTAATGAAAAACTGTTTTTT.

The rearrangement links TRBV18 to TRBJ2-1, with 14 bases that match TRBD2. The CDR3 length is 16 residues. The J segment lost 10 bases and the V segment lost 3 bases, leaving 8 bases of the junction unmatched. The germline gives CDR1 KGHSH, CDR2 LQKENI. CDR3 nucleotide sequence: TGTGCCAGCTCACCTGCCGGGACTAGCGGGAGCAGAGAGCAGTTCTTC. It specifies CASSPAGTSGSREQFF.

The chain uses TRBV7-9 and TRBJ1-2; D might be TRBD1 (5 bases). CDR3 length: 15 amino acids. Deletions cut 2 bases from V and 3 bases from J, with 13 bases between. The germline CDR1 and CDR2 sequences are SEHNR and FQNEAQ (reference sequence). The CDR3: CASSLPQRGDYGYTF. CDR3 nucleotides: TGTGCCAGCAGCTTACCGCAGCGGGGGGACTATGGCTACACCTTC.

The rearrangement links TRBV9 to TRBJ1-6; D is unclear. Trimming removed 0 bases from V and 5 bases from J, with 6 bases in between. Germline assignment: CDR1 SGDLS and CDR2 YYNGEE. This CDR3 has 14 amino acids. CDR3 sequence reads: CASSVAADNSPLHF. CDR3 bases: TGTGCCAGCAGCGTAGCTGCAGATAATTCACCCCTCCACTTT.

This chain connects TRBV18 to TRBJ1-5, with 8 bases that match TRBD1. Germline CDR1 and CDR2: KGHSH and LQKENI. J gave up 7 bases and V 3 bases, and 8 bases lay outside the gene matches. The length of the CDR3 is 15 residues. This CDR3 is CASSPRTGPGQPQHF. CDR3 nucleotides: TGTGCCAGCTCACCGAGGACAGGGCCGGGACAGCCCCAGCATTTT. The full variable domain, its missing parts supplied by reference TRBV18 and TRBJ1-5, is NAGVMQNPRHLVRRRGQEARLRCSPMKGHSHVYWYRQLPEEGLKFMVYLQKENIIDESGMPKERFSAEFPKEGPSILRIQQVVRGDSAAYFCASSPRTGPGQPQHFGDGTRLSIL.

The chain couples TRBV7-2 to TRBJ2-5, with D unresolved. V lost 3 bases and J 2 bases, leaving 7 bases between the germline ends. The germline gives CDR1 SGHTA, CDR2 FQGNSA. CDR3 length equals 13 residues. CDR3 coding DNA: TGTGCCAGCAGCTTCTCGACTCAAGAGACCCAGTACTTC. It translates to CASSFSTQETQYF.

The chain combines TRBV29-1 with TRBJ2-3; D is possibly TRBD1 (6 bases). Germline CDR1 and CDR2: SQVTM and ANQGSEA. The CDR3 is made up of 14 amino acids. V was clipped by 4 bases and J by 0 bases, with 11 bases between them. The DNA for the CDR3 is TGCAGCGTTGGGGGGCCAGCTAGCACAGATACGCAGTATTTT. It specifies CSVGGPASTDTQYF.

The chain combines TRBV7-8 with TRBJ1-2; TRBD1 is a possible D gene (6 bases). CDR1 is SGHVS, CDR2 FQNEAQ, per germline. Trimming cost V 5 bases and J 4 bases, with 11 bases left between them. This CDR3 has 13 residues. The CDR3 DNA reads as TGTGCCAGCAGCCCCAGGGGTGGCTATGGCTACACCTTC. Translation gives CASSPRGGYGYTF.

This chain uses TRBV28 with TRBJ2-7; 12 bases agree with TRBD2. Germline V gene sequence: CDR1 MDHEN, CDR2 SYDVKM. Trimming at V came to 4 bases and at J to 1 base, leaving 2 bases not matched to a gene. The CDR3 has 15 amino acids. The CDR3 spells CASSSTSGRSYEQYF. The CDR3 DNA is TGTGCCAGCAGTTCAACTAGCGGGAGGTCCTACGAGCAGTACTTC.

V gene TRBV21-1 combines with J gene TRBJ1-4; TRBD1 reflects the table's D call only, with no check against the DNA. TRBV21-1 is a known pseudogene. The CDR3 spans 13 residues. CDR3 coding DNA: TGTGCCAGCAACGGGACAGACGATGAAAAACTGTTTTTT. It is translated as CASNGTDDEKLFF.

This chain links TRBV7-9 with TRBJ2-7; weak D call: TRBD1 (6 bases). V was cut by 7 bases and J by 6 bases, with 19 bases left in between. The CDR3 contains 14 residues. Germline-derived CDR1 and CDR2 are SEHNR and FQNEAQ (reference sequence). The chain's CDR3 is CASIEGDGAIEQYF. CDR3 nucleotides: TGTGCCAGCATCGAGGGGGATGGGGCTATCGAGCAGTACTTC.

V gene TRBV6-5 combines with J gene TRBJ2-7; TRBD2 matches 9 bases. Germline V gives CDR1 MNHEY, CDR2 SVGAGI. V lost 2 bases to trimming and J lost 1 base; unmatched junction nucleotides: 6. The CDR3 is 16 residues long. Written as DNA, the CDR3 is TGTGCCAGCAGTTACACTGGACTAGCGAATTCCTACGAGCAGTACTTC. Encoded protein: CASSYTGLANSYEQYF.

This clone was counted a few times. The chain links TRBV18 to TRBJ2-3; TRBD2 might be the D (5 bases). Per the germline V gene, CDR1 is KGHSH and CDR2 is LQKENI. This CDR3 has 14 residues. V shed 4 bases and J shed 2 bases, with 10 bases lying between them. This CDR3 is CASSQDYDTDTQYF. The CDR3 DNA reads as TGTGCCAGCTCACAAGACTACGACACAGATACGCAGTATTTT.

J is TRBJ1-2 and V is TRBV28, with TRBD1 as a possible D gene (5 bases). Trimming left V 7 bases short and J 6 bases short, with 15 bases between. Germline lookup yields CDR1 MDHEN and CDR2 SYDVKM. The CDR3 is 13 residues long. The CDR3 here is CASTLSRADGYTF. CDR3 sequence (DNA): TGTGCCAGCACGTTGAGCAGGGCGGATGGCTACACCTTC.

The chain combines TRBV11-1 with TRBJ2-7; a possible D gene is TRBD1 (5 bases). The CDR3 contains 16 residues. V was shortened by 0 bases and J by 2 bases, with 14 bases between the two germline ends. Germline CDR1 reads SGHAT; CDR2 reads FQDESV (reference sequence). CDR3 nucleotide sequence: TGTGCCAGCAGCTTAGCGACAGTTGAGCTTCCCTACGAGCAGTACTTC. As protein: CASSLATVELPYEQYF.

This chain connects TRBV4-2 to TRBJ1-1; tentative D call: TRBD1 (6 bases). This CDR3 comprises 15 residues. V was clipped by 3 bases and J by 1 base, with 12 bases between them. CDR1 and CDR2 (germline): LGHNA, YNFKEQ. The DNA for the CDR3 is TGTGCCAGCAGCCAGCCCCAGGGGAGGAACACTGAAGCTTTCTTT. Translating it yields CASSQPQGRNTEAFF.

V and J are TRBV14 and TRBJ2-1, with TRBD2 matching 10 bases. Trimming cost V 4 bases and J 2 bases; bases outside gene matches: 2. This CDR3 comprises 15 residues. Germline values: CDR1 SGHDN, CDR2 FVKESK. The CDR3 protein is CASSLLAGPYNEQFF. Here the CDR3 DNA reads TGTGCCAGCAGCCTACTAGCGGGACCCTACAATGAGCAGTTCTTC. The whole variable domain, remainder taken from reference TRBV14 and TRBJ2-1, is EAGVTQFPSHSVIEKGQTVTLRCDPISGHDNLYWYRRVMGKEIKFLLHFVKESKQDESGMPNNRFLAERTGGTYSTLKVQPAELEDSGVYFCASSLLAGPYNEQFFGPGTRLTVL.

The V call is TRBV14, the J call TRBJ2-1; 7 nucleotides align to TRBD2. This CDR3 region has 15 residues. J was trimmed by 2 bases and V by 5 bases; bases with no gene match: 6. The V gene's germline CDR1 is SGHDN and CDR2 FVKESK. The DNA of the CDR3 is TGTGCCAGCAGCACCCCTAGCGGAGCCTACAATGAGCAGTTCTTC. It specifies CASSTPSGAYNEQFF.

The J gene is TRBJ2-1, the V gene TRBV25-1; TRBD2 agrees at 13 bases. Germline assignment: CDR1 MGHDK and CDR2 SYGVNS. The V segment lost 2 bases and the J segment 4 bases; nucleotides outside the gene matches: 2. The CDR3 is 16 residues long. CDR3 loop: CASSEPLAGGYNEQFF. In nucleotides, the CDR3 is TGTGCCAGCAGTGAACCACTAGCGGGAGGGTACAATGAGCAGTTCTTC.